Shown below are 27 T cell receptor beta chains from a single sample sequenced in a study of blood T cell repertoires in COVID-19 (dated by TCRdb to about 2020). Libraries were made using the immunoSEQ multiplex PCR assay. The immuneACCESS repertoire file appears here via TCRdb, limited to in-frame rearrangements. These files lack a portion of the clones; in checked studies, under half of the deficit traces to unresolved V genes, and the cause of the others is not known. This sample gives approximately 230,000 clones in total; 70% to 90% of them show up just once. The ten top clones hold 2% to 2.5% of the sample. What was sequenced was peripheral blood. These receptors all come from a woman between 35 and 50 years old who had recovered from COVID-19.

The chain is built from TRBV6-1 and TRBJ1-1; TRBD1 might be the D (5 bases). V lost 2 bases, J lost 4 bases, and 14 bases lay in between. The CDR3 totals 15 residues. Germline-derived CDR1 and CDR2 are MNHNS and SASEGT. For the CDR3, the DNA is TGTGCCAGCAGTGAAAGGGAGGGGCTGGGCACTGAAGCTTTCTTT. This encodes CASSEREGLGTEAFF.

This chain links TRBV18 with TRBJ1-2; D may be TRBD1 (6 bases). Germline V CDR1 and CDR2: KGHSH, LQKENI. Trimming left V 2 bases short and J 2 bases short, with 9 bases between. This CDR3 comprises 14 residues. CDR3 protein: CASSPTGSNYGYTF. CDR3 DNA sequence: TGTGCCAGCTCACCAACAGGGAGCAACTATGGCTACACCTTC.

The chain joins TRBV11-2 to TRBJ1-5; 9 nucleotides match TRBD1. V was pared by 2 bases and J by 7 bases, with 3 bases of the junction left unmatched. The CDR3 consists of 14 residues. Looked up from germline, CDR1 is SGHAT and CDR2 is FQNNGV. In nucleotides, the CDR3 is TGTGCCAGCAGCTTAACAGGGGGCCAACAGCCCCAGCATTTT. It is translated as CASSLTGGQQPQHF.

The V call is TRBV3-1 (or the pseudogene TRBV3-2), the J call TRBJ1-2; TRBD1 matches 10 bases. Trimming at V came to 0 bases and at J to 5 bases, leaving 3 bases not matched to a gene. Germline CDR1 is LGHDT and CDR2 is YNNKEL (reference sequence). There are 15 residues in the CDR3. For the CDR3, the DNA is TGTGCCAGCAGCCAAGACGGGACAGGGGCGTATGGCTACACCTTC. This gives the protein CASSQDGTGAYGYTF.

CDR3: CASSQDWAFDTQYF. Written as DNA, the CDR3 is TGTGCCAGCAGCCAAGATTGGGCGTTTGATACGCAGTATTTT. The chain joins TRBV3-1 (or the pseudogene TRBV3-2) to TRBJ2-3; no firm D call. This CDR3 comprises 14 residues. V was cut by 0 bases and J by 6 bases, with 10 bases left in between. The germline V gene encodes CDR1 LGHDT and CDR2 YNNKEL (reference sequence).

The chain combines TRBV28 with TRBJ1-2, with D maybe TRBD1 (6 bases). The germline gives CDR1 MDHEN, CDR2 SYDVKM. The V end lost 4 bases, the J end lost 4 bases, and 13 bases lay between the germline ends. The CDR3 extends over 14 amino acids. CDR3 loop: CASSSSDRSYGYTF. The DNA of the CDR3 is TGTGCCAGCAGTTCTTCAGACAGGTCCTATGGCTACACCTTC.

The rearrangement links TRBV12-1 to TRBJ2-7; TRBD1, the table's D call, was not compared with the DNA. TRBV12-1 has pseudogene status. The CDR3 loop spans 14 amino acids. The CDR3, as DNA: TGTGCCAGCAGCTTTAAAGGACAGACCTACGAGCAGTACTTC. Its protein is CASSFKGQTYEQYF.

The chain employs TRBV2 and TRBJ1-5; D might be TRBD1 (6 bases). Germline V lookup: CDR1 SNHLY, CDR2 FYNNEI. Trimming took 4 bases from V and 2 from J, leaving 12 bases between them. This CDR3 has 15 amino acids. The CDR3 here is CASSGQGIGNQPQHF. CDR3 in DNA: TGTGCCAGCAGTGGTCAGGGGATCGGCAATCAGCCCCAGCATTTT.

This clone has only one observation. The chain joins TRBV7-9 to TRBJ1-1, with D maybe TRBD1 (6 bases). The ends were cut back, 4 bases at V and 10 bases at J, with 25 bases in the middle. CDR1 and CDR2 from the germline V gene are SEHNR and FQNEAQ (reference sequence). This CDR3 has 16 amino acids. CDR3 protein: CASSYTGGGQGMRAFF. CDR3 nucleotide sequence: TGTGCCAGCAGCTACACGGGGGGAGGGCAGGGGATGAGAGCTTTCTTT.

The chain uses TRBV7-9 and TRBJ1-3, with D possibly being TRBD1 (6 bases). The CDR3 contains 16 residues. CDR1 is SEHNR, CDR2 FQNEAQ, per germline (reference sequence). V lost 5 bases and J lost 0, with 14 bases in between. CDR3 nucleotide sequence: TGTGCCAGCAGCCCACAGGGACCCAGCTCTGGAAACACCATATATTTT. This codes for CASSPQGPSSGNTIYF.

This chain joins TRBV6-5 and TRBJ2-5; 7 bases map to TRBD1. Germline assignment: CDR1 MNHEY and CDR2 SVGAGI. The CDR3 runs 13 residues. V trimming: 7 bases; J trimming: 2 bases; junction bases outside the gene matches: 4. CDR3: CASNRDRQETQYF. The CDR3 DNA sequence: TGTGCCAGCAACCGGGACAGACAAGAGACCCAGTACTTC.

This chain links TRBV5-1 with TRBJ2-1; 9 bases fit TRBD2. The germline V gene encodes CDR1 SGHRS and CDR2 YFSETQ. The CDR3 is made up of 18 amino acids. The V and J ends lost 0 bases and 0 bases, in that order; junction bases with no gene match: 7. This CDR3 reads CASSLAASGVSSYNEQFF. CDR3 nucleotides: TGCGCCAGCAGCTTGGCGGCTAGCGGGGTCAGCTCCTACAATGAGCAGTTCTTC.

The chain couples TRBV19 to TRBJ2-3, with 9 bases lining up with TRBD1. The CDR3 covers 16 residues. Germline trimming cut 4 bases from V and 1 base from J; bases unmatched to any gene: 6. The germline CDR1 and CDR2 sequences are LNHDA and SQIVND (reference sequence). The CDR3 spells CASSRGWDRGTDTQYF. Here the CDR3 DNA reads TGTGCCAGTAGTAGGGGGTGGGACAGGGGCACAGATACGCAGTATTTT.

The V gene is TRBV10-3, the J gene TRBJ2-5; 7 bases fit TRBD1. CDR1 and CDR2 (germline): ENHRY, SYGVKD. V lost 6 bases and J lost 0; bases outside the gene matches: 10. The CDR3 contains 16 residues. As DNA, the CDR3 is TGTGCCATCAGCTCCGGGACAGAATCCTACCAAGAGACCCAGTACTTC. Translated, it gives CAISSGTESYQETQYF.

The chain joins TRBV7-2 to TRBJ2-5, with 7 bases aligning to TRBD1. Germline lookup yields CDR1 SGHTA and CDR2 FQGNSA. The trim removed 6 bases at V and 5 bases at J, leaving 6 bases unmatched. The CDR3 totals 13 residues. CDR3 nucleotides: TGTGCCAGCAGGCAGACAGGGCAGGAGACCCAGTACTTC. Amino acid sequence: CASRQTGQETQYF.

This clone came up once. The V call is TRBV4-3, the J call TRBJ2-1, with TRBD2 matching over 12 bases. Losses at the gene ends were 1 base for V and 7 bases for J; bases not matched to a gene: 2. The CDR3 spans 15 residues. Germline V gives CDR1 LGHNA, CDR2 YSLEER. CDR3 sequence: CASSQGTSGINEQFF. For the CDR3, the DNA is TGCGCCAGCAGCCAAGGGACTAGCGGGATAAATGAGCAGTTCTTC.

This clone was seen more than once but under ten times. V usage is TRBV7-2 and J usage is TRBJ1-1; 8 bases match TRBD1. The length of the CDR3 is 16 residues. V lost 4 bases, J lost 4 bases, and 11 bases stayed unmatched. Germline V lookup: CDR1 SGHTA, CDR2 FQGNSA. This chain's CDR3 is CASSSRTGRTGTEAFF. The CDR3 DNA is TGTGCCAGCAGCTCCCGGACAGGGAGAACGGGCACTGAAGCTTTCTTT.

V is TRBV11-2 and J is TRBJ2-3; 12 bases align to TRBD2. Germline values: CDR1 SGHAT, CDR2 FQNNGV. V was clipped by 1 base and J by 5 bases; unmatched bases: 7. This CDR3 comprises 17 residues. In DNA, the CDR3 is TGTGCCAGCAGCTTAGGTCTAGCGGGAGGGCCTGTAGATACGCAGTATTTT. Amino acid sequence: CASSLGLAGGPVDTQYF.

This chain connects TRBV3-1 (or the pseudogene TRBV3-2) to TRBJ1-2; weak D call: TRBD1 (5 bases). Germline V lookup: CDR1 LGHDT, CDR2 YNNKEL (reference sequence). Trimming cost V 0 bases and J 6 bases, with 14 bases left between them. The CDR3 spans 15 residues. CDR3 protein: CASSQDLPGFDGYTF. The CDR3 DNA reads as TGTGCCAGCAGCCAAGATCTTCCAGGGTTTGATGGCTACACCTTC.

The chain is built from TRBV18 and TRBJ2-5; TRBD2 agrees at 10 bases. Germline assignment: CDR1 KGHSH and CDR2 LQKENI. This CDR3 has 15 residues. V trimming: 3 bases; J trimming: 5 bases; junction bases outside the gene matches: 6. The CDR3 sequence: CASSPEGLARETQYF. The CDR3, as DNA: TGTGCCAGCTCACCTGAGGGACTAGCGCGGGAGACCCAGTACTTC.

The chain is built from TRBV5-1 and TRBJ1-6; TRBD1 matches at 10 bases. CDR3 length: 17 amino acids. Germline CDR1 SGHRS, CDR2 YFSETQ. The V segment lost 0 bases and the J segment 0 bases; nucleotides outside the gene matches: 0. The CDR3 protein is CASSLGTGGSYNSPLHF. DNA of the CDR3: TGCGCCAGCAGCTTGGGGACAGGGGGCTCCTATAATTCACCCCTCCACTTT.

The chain has TRBV6-2 or TRBV6-3 and TRBJ1-2; D might be TRBD1 (5 bases). This CDR3 is 14 amino acids long. Trimming took 1 base from V and 5 from J, leaving 11 bases between them. The germline gives CDR1 MNHEY, CDR2 SVGEGT. The CDR3 sequence is CASSYWTFGYGYTF. As DNA, the CDR3 is TGTGCCAGCAGTTACTGGACATTTGGGTATGGCTACACCTTC.

The chain is built from TRBV24-1 and TRBJ2-1; TRBD2 matches at 9 bases. J gave up 15 bases and V 3 bases, and 17 bases lay outside the gene matches. This CDR3 is built from 16 residues. Germline lookup yields CDR1 KGHDR and CDR2 SFDVKD. The CDR3 region has the DNA TGTGCCACCAGTGATCCAGGGGGTCCGGCTAGCGGGGACTTGTTCTTC. Translated: CATSDPGGPASGDLFF.

The V and J genes are TRBV6-2 or TRBV6-3 and TRBJ1-4, with D hard to call. With 1 base removed from V and 8 bases from J, the gap between germline ends came to 14 bases. The length of the CDR3 is 15 residues. Germline loops: CDR1 MNHEY, CDR2 SVGEGT. CDR3 in DNA: TGTGCCAGCAGTTACTTCGACCGGGTAATGGAAAAACTGTTTTTT. It yields the protein CASSYFDRVMEKLFF.

This clone occurred once. The CDR3 DNA follows: TGTGCCAGTAGCATGACAGGGGTGTACGGCTACACCTTC. Its translation: CASSMTGVYGYTF. The genes are TRBV19 and TRBJ1-2; 8 bases match TRBD1. In germline, CDR1 is LNHDA, CDR2 SQIVND (reference sequence). Trimming cost V 6 bases and J 8 bases; bases outside gene matches: 8. This CDR3 comprises 13 residues.

In its sample, this clone was seen once. The chain links TRBV7-8 to TRBJ2-6; 11 nucleotides agree with TRBD1. Germline CDR1 reads SGHVS; CDR2 reads FQNEAQ. V trimming: 1 base; J trimming: 1 base; junction bases outside the gene matches: 6. CDR3 length: 19 amino acids. DNA for the CDR3: TGTGCCAGCAGCTTAGGGACAGGGGGCGTAAGTTCTGGGGCCAACGTCCTGACTTTC. This translates into CASSLGTGGVSSGANVLTF.

This clone occurred a few times. The genes are TRBV7-6 and TRBJ2-1, with D possibly being TRBD1 (5 bases). Between the trimmed V and J ends, which lost 1 base and 5 bases, there was a span of 12 bases. The CDR3 spans 15 residues. Germline CDR1 and CDR2: SGHVS and FNYEAQ. The DNA for the CDR3 is TGTGCCAGCAGCTTAGACAGGTTTAACAACAATGAGCAGTTCTTC. This gives the protein CASSLDRFNNNEQFF.